This T cell receptor beta chain was sequenced in a study of T-cell reconstitution after alpha-beta-depleted transplantation in children. This sample's TCRbeta library carried unique molecular identifier barcodes. TCRdb re-called the PCR reads with MiXCR, one entry per CDR3 protein. The table includes around 270,000 distinct CDR3 sequences, around 7.1% detected once. This clonotype has just a few counts. Its antigen remains unidentified. Overall study results and limits: When one year had passed after transplant, most T-cell counts and diversity came from newly produced T cells. From surviving recipient T cells and thymic progenitors came the high day-60 TCRbeta diversity observed in some patients. Alpha-beta T cells present about two months after transplant were reported to originate from several hundred expanded graft clones.

Germline values: CDR1 KGHSH, CDR2 LQKENI. This CDR3 is 17 amino acids long. V was clipped by 3 bases and J by 1 base; unmatched bases: 10. Sequences were derived from peripheral blood, sampled 360 days after TCRalphabeta/CD19-depleted stem cell transplant. The sequence derives from a female patient under 10 years old who had a stem cell transplant for Fanconi anemia, so the T cells may come from the graft donor. V and J are TRBV18 and TRBJ1-1, with 8 bases aligning to TRBD1. This CDR3 is CASSPATTGTGNTEAFF. The CDR3 nucleotides read TGTGCCAGCTCACCGGCGACGACCGGGACAGGGAACACTGAAGCTTTCTTT.